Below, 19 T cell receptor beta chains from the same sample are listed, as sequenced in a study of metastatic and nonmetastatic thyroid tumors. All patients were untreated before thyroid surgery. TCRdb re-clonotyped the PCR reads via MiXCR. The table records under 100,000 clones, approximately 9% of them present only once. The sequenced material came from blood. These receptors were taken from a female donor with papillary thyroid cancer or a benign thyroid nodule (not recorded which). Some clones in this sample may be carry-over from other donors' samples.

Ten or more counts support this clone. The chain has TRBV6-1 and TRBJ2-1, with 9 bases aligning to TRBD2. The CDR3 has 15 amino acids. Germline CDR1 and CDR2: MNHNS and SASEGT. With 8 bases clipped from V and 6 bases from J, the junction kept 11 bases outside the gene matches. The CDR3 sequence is CASFDPGLAVNEQFF. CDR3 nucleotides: TGTGCCAGCTTCGATCCGGGACTAGCTGTCAATGAGCAGTTCTTC.

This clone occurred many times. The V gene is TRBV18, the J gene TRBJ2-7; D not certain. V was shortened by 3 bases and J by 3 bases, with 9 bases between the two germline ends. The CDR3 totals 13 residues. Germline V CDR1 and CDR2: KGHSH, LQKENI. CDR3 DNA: TGTGCCAGCTCACCCCCGGACGGCTACGAGCAGTACTTC. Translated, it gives CASSPPDGYEQYF.

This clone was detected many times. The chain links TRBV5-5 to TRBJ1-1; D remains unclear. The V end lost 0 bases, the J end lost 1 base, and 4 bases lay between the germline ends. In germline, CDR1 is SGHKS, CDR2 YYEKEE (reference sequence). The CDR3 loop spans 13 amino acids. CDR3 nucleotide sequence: TGTGCCAGCAGCTTGGCAGGGAACACTGAAGCTTTCTTT. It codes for CASSLAGNTEAFF.

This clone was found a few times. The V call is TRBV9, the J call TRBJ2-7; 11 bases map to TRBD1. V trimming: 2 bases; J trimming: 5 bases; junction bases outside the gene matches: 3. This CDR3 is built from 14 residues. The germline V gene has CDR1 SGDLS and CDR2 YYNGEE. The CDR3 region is CASSVSGQGDEQYF. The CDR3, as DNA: TGTGCCAGCAGCGTTTCGGGACAGGGGGACGAGCAGTACTTC.

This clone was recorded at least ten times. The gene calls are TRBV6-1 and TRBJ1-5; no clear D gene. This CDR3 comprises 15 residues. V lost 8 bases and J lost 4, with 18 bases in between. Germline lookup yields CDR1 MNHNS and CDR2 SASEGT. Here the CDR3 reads CASGRHWEGNQPQHF. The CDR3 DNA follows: TGTGCCAGCGGCCGACATTGGGAAGGGAATCAGCCCCAGCATTTT.

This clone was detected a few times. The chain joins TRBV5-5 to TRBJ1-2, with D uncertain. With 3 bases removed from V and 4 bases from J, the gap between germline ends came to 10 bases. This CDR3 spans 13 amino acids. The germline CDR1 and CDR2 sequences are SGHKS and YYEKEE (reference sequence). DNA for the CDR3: TGTGCCAGCAGCTATGGCTCCTTCTATGGCTACACCTTC. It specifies CASSYGSFYGYTF.

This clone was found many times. The CDR3 DNA reads as TGCAGTGCTGAGGCCCGGGGCACTGAAGCTTTCTTT. Amino acids: CSAEARGTEAFF. The V and J genes are TRBV20-1 and TRBJ1-1; D is unclear. In germline, CDR1 is DFQATT, CDR2 SNEGSKA (reference sequence). The CDR3 loop spans 12 amino acids. The V end was cut by 5 bases, the J end by 4 bases, with 11 bases between.

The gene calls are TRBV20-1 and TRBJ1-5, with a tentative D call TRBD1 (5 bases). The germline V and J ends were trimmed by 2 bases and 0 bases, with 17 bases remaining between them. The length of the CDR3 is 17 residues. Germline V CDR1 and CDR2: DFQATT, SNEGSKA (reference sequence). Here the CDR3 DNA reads TGCAGTGCTAGACCAGGGACCTTCGAATATAGCAATCAGCCCCAGCATTTT. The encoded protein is CSARPGTFEYSNQPQHF.

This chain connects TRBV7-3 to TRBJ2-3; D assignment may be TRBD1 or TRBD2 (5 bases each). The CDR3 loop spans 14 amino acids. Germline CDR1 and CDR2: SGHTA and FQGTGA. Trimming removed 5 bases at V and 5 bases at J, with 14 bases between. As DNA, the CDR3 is TGTGCCAGCAGCCAAGGGACCTGGGAAGATACGCAGTATTTT. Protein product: CASSQGTWEDTQYF.

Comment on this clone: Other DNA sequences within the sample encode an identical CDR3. As DNA, the CDR3 is TGCAGTGCTAGAGGCCGTCGGCAGGGGAATGAAAAACTGTTTTTT. Its translation: CSARGRRQGNEKLFF. The chain is built from TRBV20-1 and TRBJ1-4; D is perhaps TRBD1 (6 bases). The germline V gene encodes CDR1 DFQATT and CDR2 SNEGSKA (reference sequence). Trimming pared 1 base from V and 5 bases from J, leaving 14 bases between. The CDR3 consists of 15 residues.

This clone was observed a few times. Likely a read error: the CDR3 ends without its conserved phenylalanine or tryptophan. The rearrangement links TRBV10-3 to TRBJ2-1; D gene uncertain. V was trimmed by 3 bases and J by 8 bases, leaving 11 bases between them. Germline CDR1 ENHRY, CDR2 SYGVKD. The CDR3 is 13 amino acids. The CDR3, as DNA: TGTGCCATCAGTGATCAGGTAAGGGATGAGCAGTTCCTC. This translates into CAISDQVRDEQFL.

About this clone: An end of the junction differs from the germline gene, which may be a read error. CDR3 sequence: CASSLNRDRRNIKYF. The CDR3 DNA reads TGTGCCAGCAGCTTAAACCGGGACAGACGGAACATTAAGTACTTC. The chain employs TRBV7-2 and TRBJ2-4; 7 nucleotides match TRBD1. The CDR3 length is 15 residues. Germline V gene lookup returns CDR1 SGHTA and CDR2 FQGNSA.

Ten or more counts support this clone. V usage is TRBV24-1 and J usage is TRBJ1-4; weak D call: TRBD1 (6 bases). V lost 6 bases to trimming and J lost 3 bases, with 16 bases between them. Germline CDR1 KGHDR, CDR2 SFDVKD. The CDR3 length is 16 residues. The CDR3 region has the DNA TGTGCCACCAGTACACAGGGTAGTTCGGCTAATGAAAAACTGTTTTTT. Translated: CATSTQGSSANEKLFF.

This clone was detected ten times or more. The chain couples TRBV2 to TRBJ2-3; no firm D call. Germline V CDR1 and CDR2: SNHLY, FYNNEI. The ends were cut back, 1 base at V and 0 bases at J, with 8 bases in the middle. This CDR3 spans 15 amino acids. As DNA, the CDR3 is TGTGCCAGCAGTGAAGGGATGATAAGCACAGATACGCAGTATTTT. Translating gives CASSEGMISTDTQYF. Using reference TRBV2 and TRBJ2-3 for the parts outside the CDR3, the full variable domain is EPEVTQTPSHQVTQMGQEVILRCVPISNHLYFYWYRQILGQKVEFLVSFYNNEISEKSEIFDDQFSVERPDGSNFTLKIRSTKLEDSAMYFCASSEGMISTDTQYFGPGTRLTVL.

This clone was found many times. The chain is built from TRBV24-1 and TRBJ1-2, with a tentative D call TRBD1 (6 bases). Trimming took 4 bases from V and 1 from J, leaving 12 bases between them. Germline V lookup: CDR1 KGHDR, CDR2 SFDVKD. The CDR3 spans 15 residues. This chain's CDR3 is CATSETGQNNYGYTF. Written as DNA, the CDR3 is TGTGCCACCAGTGAAACCGGACAGAATAACTATGGCTACACCTTC.

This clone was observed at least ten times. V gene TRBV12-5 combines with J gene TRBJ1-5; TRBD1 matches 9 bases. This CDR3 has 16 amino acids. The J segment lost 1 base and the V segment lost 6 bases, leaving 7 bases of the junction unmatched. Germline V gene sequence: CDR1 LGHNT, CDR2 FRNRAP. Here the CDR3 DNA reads TGTGCTAGTGGGTCCGGGACAGGGTCGAGCAATCAGCCCCAGCATTTT. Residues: CASGSGTGSSNQPQHF.

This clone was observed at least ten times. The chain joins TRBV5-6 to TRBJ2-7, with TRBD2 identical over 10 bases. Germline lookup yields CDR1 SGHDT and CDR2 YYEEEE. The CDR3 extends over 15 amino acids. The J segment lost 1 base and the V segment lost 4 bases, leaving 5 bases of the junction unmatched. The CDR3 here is CASSSGGAGSYEQYF. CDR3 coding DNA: TGTGCCAGCAGCAGCGGGGGGGCCGGATCCTACGAGCAGTACTTC.

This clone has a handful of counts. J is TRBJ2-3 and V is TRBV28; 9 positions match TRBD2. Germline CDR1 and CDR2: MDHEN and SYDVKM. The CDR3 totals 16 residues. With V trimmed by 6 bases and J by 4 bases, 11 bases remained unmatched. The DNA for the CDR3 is TGTGCCAGCAGCTCGATAGCGGGAGTGGCCGCAGATACGCAGTATTTT. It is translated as CASSSIAGVAADTQYF.

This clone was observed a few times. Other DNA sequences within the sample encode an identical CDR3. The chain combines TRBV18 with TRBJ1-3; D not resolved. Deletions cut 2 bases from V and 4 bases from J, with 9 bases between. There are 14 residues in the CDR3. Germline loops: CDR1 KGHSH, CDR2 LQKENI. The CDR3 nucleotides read TGTGCCAGCTCACCAGACACGTCAGGAAACACCATATATTTT. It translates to CASSPDTSGNTIYF. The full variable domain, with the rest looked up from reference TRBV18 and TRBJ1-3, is NAGVMQNPRHLVRRRGQEARLRCSPMKGHSHVYWYRQLPEEGLKFMVYLQKENIIDESGMPKERFSAEFPKEGPSILRIQQVVRGDSAAYFCASSPDTSGNTIYFGEGSWLTVV.